This entry lists 11 T cell receptor beta chains sequenced from one sample in a study of cytomegalovirus exposure and HLA in healthy donors. This PCR relied on a set of 60 Vbeta primers and 13 Jbeta primers. The repertoire was sequenced with immunoSEQ multiplex PCR; TCRdb's copy has only in-frame clones and lacks some. Of approximately 180,000 clones in the sample, about 80% were seen once. The sequenced material came from PBMCs. All receptors come from a middle-aged man in good health and CMV-seropositive.

This chain joins TRBV5-1 and TRBJ1-2, with TRBD1 matching 8 bases. Trimming cost V 0 bases and J 8 bases; bases outside gene matches: 9. The CDR3 extends over 15 amino acids. From germline, CDR1 is SGHRS and CDR2 YFSETQ. This chain's CDR3 is CASSLVLGQGGGYTF. CDR3 bases: TGCGCCAGCAGCTTGGTCCTCGGACAGGGTGGCGGCTACACCTTC.

This chain connects TRBV7-8 to TRBJ2-7; no definite D call. Germline V gene sequence: CDR1 SGHVS, CDR2 FQNEAQ. The CDR3 consists of 14 residues. The ends were cut back, 2 bases at V and 6 bases at J, with 14 bases in the middle. Written as DNA, the CDR3 is TGTGCCAGCAGCTTATCAGAGCCGACGGGCGAGCAGTACTTC. It yields the protein CASSLSEPTGEQYF.

This clone has just one count. This rearrangement joins TRBV21-1 to TRBJ2-5; TRBD2 is the table's D call, not checked against the DNA. TRBV21-1 is a recognized pseudogene. The CDR3 length is 16 residues. CDR3 DNA: TGTGCCAGCACTCATCAGGGAGCGGGAGAGGCAGAGACCCAGTACTTC. It is translated as CASTHQGAGEAETQYF.

With respect to this clone: The junction does not match germline at one end; this may be a read error. J is TRBJ2-4 and V is TRBV28; D gene uncertain. The CDR3 runs 15 residues. Germline V gene data show CDR1 as MDHEN and CDR2 as SYDVKM. The CDR3 is CAIQTEHAAKNSQYF. The CDR3, as DNA: TGTGCCATCCAAACAGAACACGCAGCCAAAAACAGTCAGTACTTC. The entire variable domain, with the rest obtained from reference TRBV28 and TRBJ2-4, is as follows: DVKVTQSSRYLVKRTGEKVFLECVQDMDHENMFWYRQDPGLGLRLIYFSYDVKMKEKGDIPEGYSVSREKKERFSLILESASTNQTSMYLCAIQTEHAAKNSQYFGAGTRLSVL.

The chain combines TRBV29-1 with TRBJ2-2; TRBD1 matches 9 bases. With V trimmed by 6 bases and J by 7 bases, 15 bases remained unmatched. The CDR3 is 16 residues long. Germline CDR1 reads SQVTM; CDR2 reads ANQGSEA. The CDR3, as DNA: TGCAGCGTCCACATCTCGGGACAGGGACGTGACGGGGAGCTGTTTTTT. It is translated as CSVHISGQGRDGELFF.

Remarks on this clone: Other DNA variants within this sample encode the same CDR3. The chain is built from TRBV5-1 and TRBJ2-2, with D possibly matching TRBD1 (6 bases). Trimming left V 0 bases short and J 1 base short, with 7 bases between. CDR3 length equals 15 residues. In germline, CDR1 is SGHRS, CDR2 YFSETQ. CDR3 sequence reads: CASSLDRENTGELFF. The DNA of the CDR3 is TGCGCCAGCAGCTTGGACAGGGAGAACACCGGGGAGCTGTTTTTT.

This clone has only one observation. This sequence joins TRBV5-8 and TRBJ2-2; weak D call: TRBD2 (6 bases). CDR1 is SGHTS and CDR2 is YDEGEE in the germline V gene. V was clipped by 4 bases and J by 1 base, with 11 bases between them. There are 15 residues in the CDR3. CDR3 amino acids: CASSGGLENTGELFF. The DNA of the CDR3 is TGTGCCAGCAGCGGGGGACTCGAGAACACCGGGGAGCTGTTTTTT.

CDR3 region: CASSFGWAQHF. CDR3 nucleotides: TGTGCCAGCAGTTTCGGGTGGGCCCAGCATTTT. The chain joins TRBV28 to TRBJ1-5, with D unresolved. This CDR3 region has 11 residues. The ends were cut back, 3 bases at V and 11 bases at J, with 8 bases in the middle. Looked up from germline, CDR1 is MDHEN and CDR2 is SYDVKM. Variable domain in full (rest from reference TRBV28 and TRBJ1-5): DVKVTQSSRYLVKRTGEKVFLECVQDMDHENMFWYRQDPGLGLRLIYFSYDVKMKEKGDIPEGYSVSREKKERFSLILESASTNQTSMYLCASSFGWAQHFGDGTRLSIL.

This chain uses TRBV7-9 with TRBJ2-7; 11 nucleotides line up with TRBD2. Trimming removed 1 base from V and 6 bases from J; junction bases left unmatched: 5. CDR1 is SEHNR, CDR2 FQNEAQ, per germline (reference sequence). The CDR3 runs 15 residues. The CDR3 spells CASSLDSSGRTEQYF. CDR3 DNA sequence: TGTGCCAGCAGCTTAGACTCTAGCGGGAGGACCGAGCAGTACTTC.

The J gene is TRBJ2-5, the V gene TRBV18; D may be TRBD2 (6 bases). Germline CDR1 is KGHSH and CDR2 is LQKENI. The CDR3 length is 12 residues. V shed 3 bases and J shed 5 bases, with 7 bases lying between them. In DNA form, the CDR3 reads TGTGCCAGCTCACCCCGGGAGGAGACCCAGTACTTC. This gives the protein CASSPREETQYF.

This clone was found a few times. The V call is TRBV7-8, the J call TRBJ2-2; 7 bases are shared with TRBD2. The V segment lost 5 bases and the J segment 4 bases; nucleotides outside the gene matches: 16. Germline values: CDR1 SGHVS, CDR2 FQNEAQ. The length of the CDR3 is 18 residues. The CDR3 loop is CASSKGGGSHVATGELFF. In DNA form, the CDR3 reads TGTGCCAGCAGCAAAGGAGGCGGGAGTCATGTTGCCACCGGGGAGCTGTTTTTT.